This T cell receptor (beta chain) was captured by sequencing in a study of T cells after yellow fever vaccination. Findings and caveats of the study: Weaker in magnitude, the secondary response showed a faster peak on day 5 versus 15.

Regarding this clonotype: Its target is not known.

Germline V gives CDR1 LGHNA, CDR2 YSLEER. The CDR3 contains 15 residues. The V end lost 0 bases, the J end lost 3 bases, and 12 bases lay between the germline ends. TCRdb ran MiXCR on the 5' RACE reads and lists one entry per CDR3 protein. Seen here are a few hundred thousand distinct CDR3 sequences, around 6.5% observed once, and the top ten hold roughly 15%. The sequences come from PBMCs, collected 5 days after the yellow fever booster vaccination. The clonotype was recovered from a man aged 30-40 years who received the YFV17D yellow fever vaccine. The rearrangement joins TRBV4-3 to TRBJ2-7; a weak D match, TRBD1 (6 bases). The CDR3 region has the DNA TGCGCCAGCAGCCAAGAAATGAGGGGGATCTACGAGCAGTACTTC. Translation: CASSQEMRGIYEQYF.